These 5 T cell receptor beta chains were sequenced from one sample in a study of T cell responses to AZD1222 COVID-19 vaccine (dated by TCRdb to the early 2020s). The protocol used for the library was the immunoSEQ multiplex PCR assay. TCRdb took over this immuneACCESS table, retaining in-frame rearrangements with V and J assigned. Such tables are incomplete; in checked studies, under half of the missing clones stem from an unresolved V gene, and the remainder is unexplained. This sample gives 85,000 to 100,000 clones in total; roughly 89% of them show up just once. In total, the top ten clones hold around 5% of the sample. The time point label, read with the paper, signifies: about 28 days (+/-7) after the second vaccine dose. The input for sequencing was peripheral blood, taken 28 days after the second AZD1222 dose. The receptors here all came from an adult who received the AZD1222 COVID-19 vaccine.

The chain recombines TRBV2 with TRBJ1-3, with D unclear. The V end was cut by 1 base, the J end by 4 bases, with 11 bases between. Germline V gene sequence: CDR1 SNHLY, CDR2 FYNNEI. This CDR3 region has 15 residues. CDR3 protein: CASSEGVRAGNTIYF. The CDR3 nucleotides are TGTGCCAGCAGTGAAGGGGTAAGGGCAGGAAACACCATATATTTT.

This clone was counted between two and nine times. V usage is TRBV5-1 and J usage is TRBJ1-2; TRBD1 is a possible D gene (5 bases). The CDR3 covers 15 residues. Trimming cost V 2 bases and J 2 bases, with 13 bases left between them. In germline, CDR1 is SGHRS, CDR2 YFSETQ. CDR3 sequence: CASSLGDLENYGYTF. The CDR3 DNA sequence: TGCGCCAGCAGCTTAGGGGACCTCGAGAACTATGGCTACACCTTC.

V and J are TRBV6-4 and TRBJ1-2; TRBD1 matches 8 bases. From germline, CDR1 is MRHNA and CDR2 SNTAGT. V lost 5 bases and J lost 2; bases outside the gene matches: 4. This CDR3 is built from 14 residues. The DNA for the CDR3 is TGTGCCAGCAGTAAGACAGGGGACAACTATGGCTACACCTTC. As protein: CASSKTGDNYGYTF.

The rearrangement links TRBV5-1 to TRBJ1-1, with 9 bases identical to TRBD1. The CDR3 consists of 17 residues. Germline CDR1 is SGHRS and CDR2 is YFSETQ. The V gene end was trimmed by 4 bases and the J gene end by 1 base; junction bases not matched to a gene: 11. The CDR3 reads CASSTGGQGSANTEAFF. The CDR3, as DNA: TGCGCCAGCAGCACGGGGGGACAGGGTTCGGCGAACACTGAAGCTTTCTTT.

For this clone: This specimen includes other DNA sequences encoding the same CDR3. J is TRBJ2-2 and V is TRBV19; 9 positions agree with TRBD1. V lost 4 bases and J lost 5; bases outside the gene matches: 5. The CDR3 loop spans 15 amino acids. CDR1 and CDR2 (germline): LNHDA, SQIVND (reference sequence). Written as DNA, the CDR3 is TGTGCCAGTAGTACGGGACAGGGAGGGACCGGGGAGCTGTTTTTT. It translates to CASSTGQGGTGELFF.